These 3 T cell receptor beta chains share one sample of origin, sequenced in a study of cytomegalovirus exposure and HLA in healthy donors. The repertoire was sequenced with immunoSEQ multiplex PCR; TCRdb's copy has only in-frame clones and lacks some. Of about 300,000 clones in the sample, roughly 90% were seen once. The sample consisted of PBMCs. The receptors here all came from a young woman in good health and CMV-seronegative.

The V and J genes are TRBV20-1 and TRBJ2-1, with D hard to call. Germline-derived CDR1 and CDR2 are DFQATT and SNEGSKA (reference sequence). The length of the CDR3 is 11 residues. The V end lost 3 bases, the J end lost 5 bases, and 5 bases lay between the germline ends. CDR3 sequence reads: CSASRHNEQFF. CDR3 nucleotides: TGCAGTGCTAGCCGTCACAATGAGCAGTTCTTC.

The gene calls are TRBV7-6 and TRBJ2-2, with 11 bases matching TRBD1. The CDR3 totals 16 residues. Germline V gene lookup returns CDR1 SGHVS and CDR2 FNYEAQ. V shed 2 bases, J shed 3 bases, and the junction held 2 bases outside the gene matches. This chain's CDR3 is CASSLRTGGDTGELFF. The DNA for the CDR3 is TGTGCCAGCAGCTTAAGGACAGGGGGCGACACCGGGGAGCTGTTTTTT.

This chain uses TRBV5-6 with TRBJ1-2; TRBD1 matches 10 bases. CDR3 length equals 19 residues. The V and J ends lost 3 bases and 1 base, in that order; junction bases with no gene match: 15. Germline loops: CDR1 SGHDT, CDR2 YYEEEE. The CDR3 loop is CASSSGPRGQGRINYGYTF. The CDR3 DNA reads TGTGCCAGCAGCTCCGGGCCTAGGGGACAGGGGCGAATTAACTATGGCTACACCTTC.